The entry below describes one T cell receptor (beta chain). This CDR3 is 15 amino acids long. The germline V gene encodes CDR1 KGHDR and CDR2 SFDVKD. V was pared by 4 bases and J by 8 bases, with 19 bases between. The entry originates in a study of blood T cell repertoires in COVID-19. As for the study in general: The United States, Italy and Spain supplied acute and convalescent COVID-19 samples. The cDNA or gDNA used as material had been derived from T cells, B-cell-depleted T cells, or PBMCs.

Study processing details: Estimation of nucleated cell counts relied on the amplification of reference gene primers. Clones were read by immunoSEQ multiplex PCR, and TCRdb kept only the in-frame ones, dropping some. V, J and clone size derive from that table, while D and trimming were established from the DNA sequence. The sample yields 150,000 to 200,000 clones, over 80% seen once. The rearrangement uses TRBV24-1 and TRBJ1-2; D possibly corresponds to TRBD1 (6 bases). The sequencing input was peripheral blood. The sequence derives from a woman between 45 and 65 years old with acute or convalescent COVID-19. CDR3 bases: TGTGCCACCAGTGACCCCGGGACATCGGGTGAGGGCTACACCTTC. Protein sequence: CATSDPGTSGEGYTF.